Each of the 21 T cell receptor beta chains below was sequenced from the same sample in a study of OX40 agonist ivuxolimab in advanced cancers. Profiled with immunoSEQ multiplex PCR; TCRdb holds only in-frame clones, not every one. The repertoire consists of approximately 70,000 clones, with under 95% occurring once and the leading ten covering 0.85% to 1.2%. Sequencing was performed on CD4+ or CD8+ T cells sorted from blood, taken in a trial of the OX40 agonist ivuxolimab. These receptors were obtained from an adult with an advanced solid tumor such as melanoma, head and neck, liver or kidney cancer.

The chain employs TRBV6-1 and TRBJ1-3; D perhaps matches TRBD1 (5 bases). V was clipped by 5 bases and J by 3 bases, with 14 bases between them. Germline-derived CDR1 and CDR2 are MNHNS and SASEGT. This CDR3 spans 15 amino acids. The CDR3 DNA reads TGTGCCAGCAGTTCTTTGGGGGGAGGTGGAAACACCATATATTTT. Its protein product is CASSSLGGGGNTIYF.

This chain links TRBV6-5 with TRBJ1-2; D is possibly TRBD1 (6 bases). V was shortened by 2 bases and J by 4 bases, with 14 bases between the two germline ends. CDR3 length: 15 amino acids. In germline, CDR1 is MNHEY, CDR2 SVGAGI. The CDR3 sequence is CASSYRGGDAYGYTF. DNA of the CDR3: TGTGCCAGCAGTTACCGAGGGGGGGACGCCTATGGCTACACCTTC.

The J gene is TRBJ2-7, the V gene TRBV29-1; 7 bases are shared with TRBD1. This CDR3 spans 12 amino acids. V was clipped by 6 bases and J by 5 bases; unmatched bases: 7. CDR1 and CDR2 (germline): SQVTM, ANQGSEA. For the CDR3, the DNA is TGCAGCGTCGAACCCGGGACAGACGAGCAGTACTTC. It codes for CSVEPGTDEQYF.

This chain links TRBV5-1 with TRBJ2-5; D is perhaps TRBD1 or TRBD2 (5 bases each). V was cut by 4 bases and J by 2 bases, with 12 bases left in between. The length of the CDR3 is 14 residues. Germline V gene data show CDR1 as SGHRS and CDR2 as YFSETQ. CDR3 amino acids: CASSPGTVQETQYF. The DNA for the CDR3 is TGCGCCAGCAGCCCCGGGACCGTTCAAGAGACCCAGTACTTC.

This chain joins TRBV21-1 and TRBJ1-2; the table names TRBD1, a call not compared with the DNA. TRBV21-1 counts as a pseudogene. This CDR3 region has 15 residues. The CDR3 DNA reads TGTGCCAGCAGCAGGAGGGGGCGAGGAGACTATGGCTACACCTTC. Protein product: CASSRRGRGDYGYTF.

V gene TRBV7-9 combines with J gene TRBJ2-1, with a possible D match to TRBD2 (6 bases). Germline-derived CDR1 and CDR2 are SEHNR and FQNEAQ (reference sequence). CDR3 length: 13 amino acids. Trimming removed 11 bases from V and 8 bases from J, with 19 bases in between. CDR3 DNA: TGTGCCGGGGAGGAGTTGTCTAAAGATGAGCAGTTCTTC. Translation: CAGEELSKDEQFF.

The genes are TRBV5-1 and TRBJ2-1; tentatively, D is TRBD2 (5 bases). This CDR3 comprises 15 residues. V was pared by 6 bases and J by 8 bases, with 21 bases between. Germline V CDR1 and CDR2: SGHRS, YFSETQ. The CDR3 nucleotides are TGCGCCAGCAAAAGAAGCGGCGGATGGGCCGATGAGCAGTTCTTC. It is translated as CASKRSGGWADEQFF.

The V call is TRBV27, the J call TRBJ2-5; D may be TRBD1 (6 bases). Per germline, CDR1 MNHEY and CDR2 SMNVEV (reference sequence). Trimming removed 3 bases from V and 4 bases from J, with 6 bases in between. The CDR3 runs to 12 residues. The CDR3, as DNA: TGTGCCAGCAGTTTCAGGGGAGAGACCCAGTACTTC. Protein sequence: CASSFRGETQYF.

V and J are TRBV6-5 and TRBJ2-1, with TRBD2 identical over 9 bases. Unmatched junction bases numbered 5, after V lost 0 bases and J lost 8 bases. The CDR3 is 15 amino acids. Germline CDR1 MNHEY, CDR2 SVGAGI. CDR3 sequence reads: CASSYSTTSGHEQFF. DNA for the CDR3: TGTGCCAGCAGTTACTCGACTACTAGCGGGCATGAGCAGTTCTTC.

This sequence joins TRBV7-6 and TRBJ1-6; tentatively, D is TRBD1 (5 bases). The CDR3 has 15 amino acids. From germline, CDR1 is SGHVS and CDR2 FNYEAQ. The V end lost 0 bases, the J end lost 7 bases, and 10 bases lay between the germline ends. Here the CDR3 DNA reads TGTGCCAGCAGCTTAGCGGGGGAGGGCAATTCACCCCTCCACTTT. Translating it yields CASSLAGEGNSPLHF.

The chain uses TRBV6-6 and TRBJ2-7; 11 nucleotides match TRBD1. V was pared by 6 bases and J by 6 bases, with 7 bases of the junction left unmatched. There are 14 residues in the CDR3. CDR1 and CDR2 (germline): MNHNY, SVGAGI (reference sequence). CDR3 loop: CASSAGTGGREQYF. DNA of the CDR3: TGTGCCAGCAGCGCCGGGACAGGGGGTCGCGAGCAGTACTTC.

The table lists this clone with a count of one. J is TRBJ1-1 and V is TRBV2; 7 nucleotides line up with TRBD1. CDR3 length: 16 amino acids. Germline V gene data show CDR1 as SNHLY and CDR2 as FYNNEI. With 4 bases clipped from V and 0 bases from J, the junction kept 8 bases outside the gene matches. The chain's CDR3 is CASSVEGQPVNTEAFF. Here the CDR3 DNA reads TGTGCCAGCAGTGTAGAGGGACAGCCAGTGAACACTGAAGCTTTCTTT.

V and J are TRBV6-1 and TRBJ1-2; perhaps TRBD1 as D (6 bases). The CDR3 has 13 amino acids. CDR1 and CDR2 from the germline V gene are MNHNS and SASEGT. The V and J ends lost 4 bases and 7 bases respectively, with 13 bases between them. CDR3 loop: CASSGDGTLGYTF. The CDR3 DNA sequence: TGTGCCAGCAGTGGGGACGGGACACTTGGCTACACCTTC.

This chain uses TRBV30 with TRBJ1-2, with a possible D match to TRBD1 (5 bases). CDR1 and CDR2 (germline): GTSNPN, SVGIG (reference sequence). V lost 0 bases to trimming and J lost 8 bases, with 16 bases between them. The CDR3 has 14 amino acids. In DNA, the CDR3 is TGTGCCTGGAGTGTACTCTTATCTAAGGGGGGCTACACCTTC. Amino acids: CAWSVLLSKGGYTF. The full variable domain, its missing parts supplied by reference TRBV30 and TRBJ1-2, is SQTIHQWPATLVQPVGSPLSLECTVEGTSNPNLYWYRQAAGRGLQLLFYSVGIGQISSEVPQNLSASRPQDRQFILSSKKLLLSDSGFYLCAWSVLLSKGGYTFGSGTRLTVV.

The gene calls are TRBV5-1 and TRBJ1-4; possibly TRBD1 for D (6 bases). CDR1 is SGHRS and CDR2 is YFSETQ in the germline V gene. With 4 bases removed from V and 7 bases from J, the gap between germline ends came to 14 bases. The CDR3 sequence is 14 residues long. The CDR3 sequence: CASSPSEGGEKLFF. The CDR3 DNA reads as TGCGCCAGCAGCCCCTCGGAGGGGGGTGAAAAACTGTTTTTT.

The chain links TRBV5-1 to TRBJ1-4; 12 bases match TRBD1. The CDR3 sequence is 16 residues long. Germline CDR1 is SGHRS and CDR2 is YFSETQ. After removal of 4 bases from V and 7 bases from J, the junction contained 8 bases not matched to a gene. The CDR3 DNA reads TGCGCCAGCAGCACCGGGACAGGGGGCTCCGTTGAAAAACTGTTTTTT. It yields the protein CASSTGTGGSVEKLFF.

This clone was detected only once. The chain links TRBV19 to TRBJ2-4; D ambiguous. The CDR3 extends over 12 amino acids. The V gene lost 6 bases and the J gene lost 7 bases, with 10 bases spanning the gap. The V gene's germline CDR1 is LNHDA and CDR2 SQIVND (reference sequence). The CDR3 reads CASSTSGNIQYF. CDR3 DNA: TGTGCCAGTAGCACCTCGGGTAACATTCAGTACTTC.

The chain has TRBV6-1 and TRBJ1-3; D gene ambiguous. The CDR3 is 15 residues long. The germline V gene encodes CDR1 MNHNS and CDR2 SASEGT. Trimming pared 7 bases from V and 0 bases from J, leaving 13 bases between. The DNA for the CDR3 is TGTGCCAGCACCATACACGGGAGCTCTGGAAACACCATATATTTT. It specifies CASTIHGSSGNTIYF.

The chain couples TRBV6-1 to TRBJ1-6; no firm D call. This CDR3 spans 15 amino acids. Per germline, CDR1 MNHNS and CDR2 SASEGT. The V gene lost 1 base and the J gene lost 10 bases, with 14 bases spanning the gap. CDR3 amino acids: CASSEVEGARSPLHF. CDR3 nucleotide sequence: TGTGCCAGCAGTGAAGTAGAGGGAGCACGGTCACCCCTCCACTTT.

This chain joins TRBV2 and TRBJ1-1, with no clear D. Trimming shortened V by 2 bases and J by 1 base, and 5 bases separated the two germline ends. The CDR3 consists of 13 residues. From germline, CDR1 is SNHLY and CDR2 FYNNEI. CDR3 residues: CASSERQNTEAFF. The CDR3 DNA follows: TGTGCCAGCAGTGAACGGCAGAACACTGAAGCTTTCTTT.

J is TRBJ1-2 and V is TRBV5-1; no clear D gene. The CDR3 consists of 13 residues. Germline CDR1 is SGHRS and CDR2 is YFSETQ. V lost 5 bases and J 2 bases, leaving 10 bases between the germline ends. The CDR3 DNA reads TGCGCCAGCAGACCAGACGGAAACTATGGCTACACCTTC. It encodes CASRPDGNYGYTF.